These T cell receptor beta chains were read from a single sample in a study of blood T cell repertoires in COVID-19. Profiled with immunoSEQ multiplex PCR; TCRdb holds only in-frame clones, not every one. The sample has 30,000 to 50,000 clones, 79% seen once. The sequenced material came from peripheral blood. The source is a man aged 70-80 years with acute or convalescent COVID-19. Both conserved end residues are part of each CDR3.

V	J	CDR3
TRBV7-9	TRBJ1-2	CASSLASGGYYGYTF
TRBV2	TRBJ1-5	CASTILGGDQPQHF
TRBV28	TRBJ2-3	CASTLMAGLAGGPVDTQYF
TRBV18	TRBJ2-3	CASSRASGRLGDTQYF
TRBV7-2	TRBJ2-5	CASSLATGSQETQYF
TRBV7-8	TRBJ2-5	CASSHDWIETQYF
TRBV6-1	TRBJ2-1	CASSVSLAGSYNEQFF
TRBV7-9	TRBJ2-2	CASRQGAAGELFF
TRBV7-3	TRBJ1-6	CASSFGASNNSPLHF
TRBV6-5	TRBJ1-6	CASSYSEANSPLHF
TRBV11-2	TRBJ1-1	CASSTSDRVAEAFF
TRBV28	TRBJ2-7	CASGGALTYEQYF
TRBV4-3	TRBJ2-1	CASSQEGLVNEQFF
TRBV2	TRBJ1-4	CASSEGSLIEKLFF
TRBV18	TRBJ1-3	CASSPDSFSGNTIYF
TRBV18	TRBJ2-3	CASSFRLAQETDTQYF
TRBV7-9	TRBJ1-5	CASSLDWGQPQHF
TRBV19	TRBJ2-3	CASSNLPSTDTQYF
TRBV6-1	TRBJ2-3	CASSETSGSVDTQYF
TRBV7-8	TRBJ2-7	CASSWEERDRAYEQYF
TRBV7-6	TRBJ2-5	CASSTAPESGRAQYF
TRBV10-3	TRBJ1-1	CAISQTGNTEAFF
TRBV5-1	TRBJ2-7	CASSLSGEAYEQYF
TRBV19	TRBJ1-1	CASSWTGGKSAEAFF
TRBV28	TRBJ2-7	CASSGTGVIEQYF
TRBV6-1	TRBJ1-3	CASSEQRSFSGNTIYF
TRBV28	TRBJ2-4	CASSLSGGNIQYF